This T cell receptor (beta chain) was recovered during a study of T cell responses to AZD1222 COVID-19 vaccine. Study findings and constraints: Unmutated variant regions are reportedly the target of nearly half of TCRs that are spike-specific.

Sequencing used immunoSEQ multiplex PCR; TCRdb keeps in-frame clones, though not all of them. This table holds 90,000 to 150,000 clones, around 89% found once. Comments on this clone: Its antigen is not identified.

The input for sequencing was peripheral blood, taken 28 days after the second AZD1222 dose. This receptor was obtained from an adult who received the AZD1222 COVID-19 vaccine.

CDR3 bases: TGTGCCAGTATAGTTGGGAAGAGCAACACTGAAGCTTTCTTT. Translation: CASIVGKSNTEAFF. The V call is TRBV19, the J call TRBJ1-1; D gene unclear. Trimming left V 7 bases short and J 2 bases short, with 14 bases between. In germline, CDR1 is LNHDA, CDR2 SQIVND (reference sequence). This CDR3 has 14 amino acids.